The 30 T cell receptor beta chains below were found in one sample sequenced in a study of T cells in Graves' hyperthyroidism and ophthalmopathy. The source material, RNA transcripts, was used to amplify TCR beta CDR3 regions. RT-PCR in the first round (using the HTBI primer set) targeted the TCR CDR3. TCRdb re-called the multiplex PCR reads with MiXCR, one entry per CDR3 protein. The profile covers hundreds of thousands of distinct CDR3 sequences, with around 39% appearing a single time and 7% to 10% taken by the ten largest. The specimen sequenced was blood. These receptors came from a man aged 18 to 30 with Graves' hyperthyroidism.

Ten or more counts support this clonotype. CDR3 coding DNA: TGTGCCAGCAGCCCTCGGGGGGCAAACACTGAAGCTTTCTTT. This sequence encodes CASSPRGANTEAFF. The rearrangement links TRBV7-6 to TRBJ1-1; possible D gene TRBD1, 6 bases. V lost 5 bases to trimming and J lost 2 bases, with 12 bases between them. The CDR3 loop spans 14 amino acids. In germline, CDR1 is SGHVS, CDR2 FNYEAQ.

The chain uses TRBV12-3 or TRBV12-4 and TRBJ2-5, with D tentatively TRBD1 (6 bases). The CDR3 is 15 amino acids. V was shortened by 3 bases and J by 7 bases, with 18 bases between the two germline ends. As DNA, the CDR3 is TGTGCCAGCAGTTTTTTTGGGGGCGGTGGAGGGACCCAGTACTTC. Its protein is CASSFFGGGGGTQYF.

This clonotype was detected once. The rearrangement links TRBV29-1 to TRBJ2-5; perhaps TRBD2 as D (9 bases). The V gene's germline CDR1 is SQVTM and CDR2 ANQGSEA. The V end lost 2 bases, the J end lost 2 bases, and 18 bases lay between the germline ends. The CDR3 extends over 16 amino acids. This chain's CDR3 is CSVEITGGLAQETQYF. CDR3 DNA: TGCAGCGTTGAAATTACAGGGGGACTAGCTCAAGAGACCCAGTACTTC. The whole variable domain, remainder taken from reference TRBV29-1 and TRBJ2-5, is SAVISQKPSRDICQRGTSLTIQCQVDSQVTMMFWYRQQPGQSLTLIATANQGSEATYESGFVIDKFPISRPNLTFSTLTVSNMSPEDSSIYLCSVEITGGLAQETQYFGPGTRLLVL.

The CDR3 spells CASETPEGYGYTF. The CDR3 bases are TGTGCCAGCGAGACACCCGAGGGGTATGGCTACACCTTC. This chain links TRBV19 with TRBJ1-2; possible D gene TRBD1, 5 bases. The CDR3 is made up of 13 amino acids. Per the germline V gene, CDR1 is LNHDA and CDR2 is SQIVND (reference sequence). Trimming removed 9 bases from V and 5 bases from J, with 16 bases in between.

In this sample, this clonotype turned up a few times. This chain uses TRBV5-4 with TRBJ2-7; TRBD2 is a possible D gene (5 bases). The germline CDR1 and CDR2 sequences are SGHNT and YYREEE (reference sequence). The ends were cut back, 5 bases at V and 0 bases at J, with 24 bases in the middle. The CDR3 spans 18 residues. This CDR3 reads CASSRTPDGILSSYEQYF. DNA for the CDR3: TGTGCCAGCAGTCGAACCCCGGACGGGATTTTAAGCTCCTACGAGCAGTACTTC.

The V call is TRBV7-2, the J call TRBJ2-7; TRBD2 matches at 12 bases. Germline-derived CDR1 and CDR2 are SGHTA and FQGNSA. Trimming took 6 bases from V and 4 from J; bases not matched to a gene: 10. This CDR3 comprises 16 residues. Written as DNA, the CDR3 is TGTGCCAGCAGTTACGCTAGCGGGAGGGCCGGGTACGAGCAGTACTTC. Residues: CASSYASGRAGYEQYF.

The V gene is TRBV6-5, the J gene TRBJ2-7, with 8 bases aligning to TRBD1. Unmatched junction bases numbered 0, after V lost 0 bases and J lost 5 bases. Germline V gene sequence: CDR1 MNHEY, CDR2 SVGAGI. CDR3 length equals 13 residues. The CDR3 reads CASSYSTGDEQYF. The DNA for the CDR3 is TGTGCCAGCAGTTACTCGACAGGGGACGAGCAGTACTTC.

This clonotype was picked up many times. This rearrangement joins TRBV15 to TRBJ1-5; maybe TRBD1 (5 bases). CDR1 and CDR2 (germline): LNHNV, YYDKDF (reference sequence). There are 13 residues in the CDR3. V lost 6 bases, J lost 5 bases, and 11 bases lay in between. DNA for the CDR3: TGTGCCACCAGGGGGGAGGACGATCAGCCCCAGCATTTT. Translating it yields CATRGEDDQPQHF. Supplemented by reference TRBV15 and TRBJ1-5, the full variable domain reads DAMVIQNPRYQVTQFGKPVTLSCSQTLNHNVMYWYQQKSSQAPKLLFHYYDKDFNNEADTPDNFQSRRPNTSFCFLDIRSPGLGDTAMYLCATRGEDDQPQHFGDGTRLSIL.

V is TRBV12-3 or TRBV12-4 and J is TRBJ1-2; tentative D call: TRBD1 (5 bases). This CDR3 has 15 amino acids. The germline V and J ends were trimmed by 6 bases and 5 bases, with 19 bases remaining between them. The CDR3 here is CASSQGLRQGYGYTF. In nucleotides, the CDR3 is TGTGCCAGCAGCCAAGGGTTGCGCCAGGGTTATGGCTACACCTTC.

This clonotype was seen many times. The chain joins TRBV29-1 to TRBJ2-5; the D is unclear. Looked up from germline, CDR1 is SQVTM and CDR2 is ANQGSEA. The CDR3 is 14 residues long. Trimming left V 3 bases short and J 2 bases short, with 13 bases between. CDR3 sequence: CSVEAGRMQETQYF. CDR3 sequence (DNA): TGCAGCGTTGAGGCAGGTCGGATGCAAGAGACCCAGTACTTC.

The chain is built from TRBV20-1 and TRBJ2-7, with 7 nucleotides matching TRBD1. This CDR3 is built from 14 residues. V lost 4 bases and J lost 3; bases outside the gene matches: 9. Germline CDR1 reads DFQATT; CDR2 reads SNEGSKA (reference sequence). The CDR3 protein is CSAIKVGQNYEQYF. DNA for the CDR3: TGCAGTGCTATCAAGGTGGGACAGAACTACGAGCAGTACTTC.

J is TRBJ2-1 and V is TRBV7-2, with TRBD2 matching over 11 bases. Germline CDR1 reads SGHTA; CDR2 reads FQGNSA. With V trimmed by 5 bases and J by 4 bases, 4 bases remained unmatched. The CDR3 is made up of 15 amino acids. CDR3 residues: CASSLGTSGYNEQFF. In nucleotides, the CDR3 is TGTGCCAGCAGCCTGGGGACTAGCGGATACAATGAGCAGTTCTTC.

The V and J genes are TRBV7-2 and TRBJ2-2, with D tentatively TRBD1 or TRBD2 (6 bases each). V gave up 6 bases and J gave up 5 bases, with 13 bases separating them. The CDR3 totals 14 residues. The germline gives CDR1 SGHTA, CDR2 FQGNSA. The CDR3 reads CASRRDIRTGELFF. For the CDR3, the DNA is TGTGCCAGCAGGCGGGACATTAGAACCGGGGAGCTGTTTTTT. Full variable domain (rest looked up from reference TRBV7-2 and TRBJ2-2): GAGVSQSPSNKVTEKGKDVELRCDPISGHTALYWYRQSLGQGLEFLIYFQGNSAPDKSGLPSDRFSAERTGGSVSTLTIQRTQQEDSAVYLCASRRDIRTGELFFGEGSRLTVL.

The count of this clonotype is one. A read error may be the cause here, since a much bigger clone is one base away. The chain carries TRBV7-2 and TRBJ1-2; TRBD1 is a possible D gene (5 bases). CDR3 size: 17 residues. Trimming removed 4 bases at V and 4 bases at J, with 22 bases between. The V gene's germline CDR1 is SGHTA and CDR2 FQGNSA. CDR3 nucleotides: TGTGCCAGCAGCTCAGAGGCAGGGCTCGGAACGCCCTATGGCTACACCTTC. Its translation is CASSSEAGLGTPYGYTF.

This clonotype came up many times. V usage is TRBV7-9 and J usage is TRBJ1-5; no definite D call. The germline V and J ends were trimmed by 0 bases and 0 bases, with 6 bases remaining between them. The CDR3 consists of 15 residues. Germline V gene lookup returns CDR1 SEHNR and CDR2 FQNEAQ (reference sequence). In DNA, the CDR3 is TGTGCCAGCAGCTTAGCGGCGGGTAGCAATCAGCCCCAGCATTTT. This encodes CASSLAAGSNQPQHF.

The chain uses TRBV19 and TRBJ2-5; no clear D. Trimming stripped 2 bases from V and 5 bases from J, with 9 bases between. CDR1 LNHDA and CDR2 SQIVND come from the germline V gene (reference sequence). CDR3 length: 13 amino acids. The CDR3 reads CASSIPLFETQYF. CDR3 sequence (DNA): TGTGCCAGTAGTATACCCCTTTTCGAGACCCAGTACTTC.

This clonotype was seen ten or more times. The CDR3 nucleotides are TGTGCCACCAGCAGAGAAAGGGATCAGCCCCAGCATTTT. Translating it yields CATSRERDQPQHF. The chain recombines TRBV15 with TRBJ1-5; D remains ambiguous. Trimming removed 0 bases from V and 5 bases from J, with 5 bases in between. Germline V CDR1 and CDR2: LNHNV, YYDKDF (reference sequence). The CDR3 extends over 13 amino acids.

The rearrangement joins TRBV10-3 to TRBJ2-5, with 14 bases identical to TRBD2. V lost 10 bases and J lost 4; bases outside the gene matches: 5. CDR1 is ENHRY, CDR2 SYGVKD, per germline. The CDR3 runs to 14 residues. The CDR3 here is CASGTSGSPETQYF. CDR3 DNA sequence: TGTGCCAGCGGGACTAGCGGGAGTCCAGAGACCCAGTACTTC.

The chain is built from TRBV10-3 and TRBJ1-5; 8 bases align to TRBD1. V trimming: 10 bases; J trimming: 5 bases; junction bases outside the gene matches: 7. The CDR3 runs 13 residues. Germline V lookup: CDR1 ENHRY, CDR2 SYGVKD. The CDR3 DNA is TGTGCCACCCAGGGGGCAGAGGATCAGCCCCAGCATTTT. Translated, it gives CATQGAEDQPQHF.

This chain links TRBV6-1 with TRBJ2-5; 7 bases match TRBD1. The germline CDR1 and CDR2 sequences are MNHNS and SASEGT. V shed 5 bases, J shed 5 bases, and the junction held 5 bases outside the gene matches. This CDR3 has 13 amino acids. The CDR3 here is CASSYSQGETQYF. CDR3 DNA: TGTGCCAGCAGTTACTCACAGGGGGAGACCCAGTACTTC.

This clonotype was seen at least ten times. V gene TRBV12-3 or TRBV12-4 combines with J gene TRBJ1-2; maybe TRBD1 (5 bases). The CDR3 is 13 residues long. Deletions cut 3 bases from V and 1 base from J, with 6 bases between. For the CDR3, the DNA is TGTGCCAGCAGTTTTGACAGTAACTATGGCTACACCTTC. Residues: CASSFDSNYGYTF.

This clonotype was detected only once. The chain links TRBV11-2 to TRBJ2-7; 9 positions agree with TRBD2. J gave up 2 bases and V 5 bases, and 16 bases lay outside the gene matches. CDR1 and CDR2 from the germline V gene are SGHAT and FQNNGV. The CDR3 runs to 18 residues. Here the CDR3 reads CASSLQHGSGRIPYEQYF. The CDR3, as DNA: TGTGCCAGCAGCCTCCAGCACGGGAGCGGGAGGATCCCCTACGAGCAGTACTTC. The full variable domain, completed using reference TRBV11-2 and TRBJ2-7, is EAGVAQSPRYKIIEKRQSVAFWCNPISGHATLYWYQQILGQGPKLLIQFQNNGVVDDSQLPKDRFSAERLKGVDSTLKIQPAKLEDSAVYLCASSLQHGSGRIPYEQYFGPGTRLTVT.

This clonotype appeared many times. V usage is TRBV15 and J usage is TRBJ1-2; 7 bases line up with TRBD1. The CDR3 is 15 amino acids. Germline V gives CDR1 LNHNV, CDR2 YYDKDF (reference sequence). The J segment lost 8 bases and the V segment lost 0 bases, leaving 9 bases of the junction unmatched. In DNA, the CDR3 is TGTGCCACCAGCAGAGATCTTCAGACAGGGAGCGGCTACACCTTC. This sequence encodes CATSRDLQTGSGYTF.

This clonotype has ten or more counts. This chain links TRBV20-1 with TRBJ2-7; D gene ambiguous. The CDR3 has 15 residues. V dropped 3 bases and J dropped 2 bases, with 17 bases sitting between them. The germline gives CDR1 DFQATT, CDR2 SNEGSKA (reference sequence). The CDR3 sequence is CSASPTLPSPYEQYF. As DNA, the CDR3 is TGCAGTGCTAGTCCGACACTGCCCTCCCCCTACGAGCAGTACTTC.

With regard to this clonotype: Possible read error: a much larger clone is one base away. This sequence joins TRBV7-2 and TRBJ2-5; D uncertain. CDR3 size: 14 residues. Germline V lookup: CDR1 SGHTA, CDR2 FQGNSA. CDR3 nucleotide sequence: TGTGCCGGCAGCCGACTTCTCAGTGGCGAGACCCAGTACTTC. Translation: CAGSRLLSGETQYF.

The CDR3 sequence: CASQRAGGEAGNTIYF. CDR3 nucleotides: TGTGCCAGCCAACGGGCCGGGGGCGAAGCTGGAAACACCATATATTTT. The V gene is TRBV6-1, the J gene TRBJ1-3, with D perhaps matching TRBD1 (6 bases). Deletions cut 8 bases from V and 2 bases from J, with 19 bases between. Germline V gene sequence: CDR1 MNHNS, CDR2 SASEGT. CDR3 size: 16 residues.

This clonotype was found a few times. This chain links TRBV27 with TRBJ1-6; unclear D gene. This CDR3 has 12 amino acids. Trimming cost V 5 bases and J 7 bases, with 6 bases left between them. Germline loops: CDR1 MNHEY, CDR2 SMNVEV (reference sequence). This CDR3 reads CASSNRNSPLHF. CDR3 nucleotides: TGTGCCAGCAGTAACAGAAATTCACCCCTCCACTTT.

The chain has TRBV7-9 and TRBJ2-7; no reliable D call. Germline-derived CDR1 and CDR2 are SEHNR and FQNEAQ (reference sequence). V was trimmed by 4 bases and J by 1 base, leaving 11 bases between them. The CDR3 has 14 residues. CDR3 DNA: TGTGCCAGCAGCTCGCCGGCACTGTCCTACGAGCAGTACTTC. Protein product: CASSSPALSYEQYF.

The chain couples TRBV10-3 to TRBJ1-1; 11 bases line up with TRBD1. V was clipped by 2 bases and J by 5 bases; unmatched bases: 4. There are 15 residues in the CDR3. Germline CDR1 and CDR2: ENHRY and SYGVKD. The CDR3 nucleotides read TGTGCCATCAGTGAGCCAGGGACAGGGGGTACTGAAGCTTTCTTT. Protein sequence: CAISEPGTGGTEAFF.

V usage is TRBV12-3 or TRBV12-4 and J usage is TRBJ1-3; tentatively, D is TRBD1 (5 bases). With 8 bases removed from V and 0 bases from J, the gap between germline ends came to 14 bases. The CDR3 has 15 residues. The DNA of the CDR3 is TGTGCCAGCCAGTTGGGGGACGTCTCTGGAAACACCATATATTTT. It specifies CASQLGDVSGNTIYF.